This passage covers 14 T cell receptor beta chains from one sample sequenced in a study of radiation and T cells in renal cell carcinoma. Time point described: blood 4 weeks post-SBRT, at nephrectomy. Treatment specified: 15 Gy SBRT to primary tumor, nephrectomy 4 weeks later. Assay used: immunoSEQ multiplex PCR; TCRdb lists only in-frame clones, some missing. In the table there are some 150,000 clones, around nine tenths of which are singletons. The starting material was blood, obtained from a patient whose treatment included radiotherapy and nephrectomy. The source is a woman in her 50s with renal cell carcinoma.

V is TRBV30 and J is TRBJ2-1; TRBD1 matches 8 bases. J gave up 6 bases and V 0 bases, and 13 bases lay outside the gene matches. In germline, CDR1 is GTSNPN, CDR2 SVGIG (reference sequence). This CDR3 region has 17 residues. CDR3 sequence (DNA): TGTGCCTGGAGTGTCTCGCTGGACAGGGTTAATGGCAATGAGCAGTTCTTC. Translated: CAWSVSLDRVNGNEQFF.

CDR3 nucleotide sequence: TGTGCCAGCACGTCTGCGGGGACAGGGGAAGGGACCGGGGAGCTGTTTTTT. Its translation: CASTSAGTGEGTGELFF. This sequence joins TRBV13 and TRBJ2-2, with TRBD1 identical over 10 bases. Germline V gene sequence: CDR1 PRHDT, CDR2 FYEKMQ (reference sequence). The V segment lost 7 bases and the J segment 5 bases; nucleotides outside the gene matches: 13. The CDR3 is 17 residues long.

This rearrangement joins TRBV7-2 to TRBJ1-5, with D possibly being TRBD1 (5 bases). The CDR3 contains 13 residues. Germline CDR1 is SGHTA and CDR2 is FQGNSA. The ends were cut back, 5 bases at V and 4 bases at J, with 9 bases in the middle. This chain's CDR3 is CASSKQENQPQHF. CDR3 DNA sequence: TGTGCCAGCAGCAAACAGGAGAATCAGCCCCAGCATTTT.

Only a few counts were recorded for this clone. The chain combines TRBV4-3 with TRBJ2-1; TRBD1 is a possible D gene (5 bases). The germline gives CDR1 LGHNA, CDR2 YSLEER. The CDR3 contains 18 residues. Between the trimmed V and J ends, which lost 1 base and 5 bases, there was a span of 21 bases. The DNA of the CDR3 is TGCGCCAGCAGCCAAGCCACCGCGACAGAGGAACCAAACAATGAGCAGTTCTTC. Translation: CASSQATATEEPNNEQFF.

The chain combines TRBV30 with TRBJ1-6; weak D call: TRBD1 (6 bases). Trimming took off 8 bases at V and 3 bases at J, with 14 bases between the two ends. This CDR3 has 14 residues. Germline V lookup: CDR1 GTSNPN, CDR2 SVGIG (reference sequence). DNA of the CDR3: TGTGCCAAGGGCCGGGACAACTATAATTCACCCCTCCACTTT. Translating gives CAKGRDNYNSPLHF.

This rearrangement joins TRBV21-1 to TRBJ1-1. TRBV21-1 is labeled a pseudogene. This CDR3 comprises 11 residues. This chain's CDR3 is CASSYGTEAFF. CDR3 nucleotides: TGTGCCAGCAGCTACGGGACTGAAGCTTTCTTT.

The V call is TRBV28, the J call TRBJ2-5; perhaps TRBD2 as D (5 bases). CDR1 and CDR2 from the germline V gene are MDHEN and SYDVKM. The germline V and J ends were trimmed by 3 bases and 7 bases, with 15 bases remaining between them. CDR3 length: 14 residues. The CDR3, as DNA: TGTGCCAGCAGTTTTAAGCCAGGTGGAGGGACCCAGTACTTC. It is translated as CASSFKPGGGTQYF.

V is TRBV7-8 and J is TRBJ2-7, with D unclear. The germline gives CDR1 SGHVS, CDR2 FQNEAQ. The CDR3 totals 14 residues. The V end was cut by 2 bases, the J end by 0 bases, with 8 bases between. The CDR3 here is CASSLTDGSYEQYF. Written as DNA, the CDR3 is TGTGCCAGCAGCTTAACGGATGGCTCCTACGAGCAGTACTTC.

The count of this clone is one. The chain uses TRBV25-1 and TRBJ2-1; D remains ambiguous. Trimming left V 11 bases short and J 8 bases short, with 16 bases between. Per germline, CDR1 MGHDK and CDR2 SYGVNS. This CDR3 spans 12 amino acids. This CDR3 is CASEISLDEQFF. The CDR3, as DNA: TGTGCCTCCGAGATTAGCCTCGATGAGCAGTTCTTC. Filled out from reference TRBV25-1 and TRBJ2-1, the complete variable domain reads EADIYQTPRYLVIGTGKKITLECSQTMGHDKMYWYQQDPGMELHLIHYSYGVNSTEKGDLSSESTVSRIRTEHFPLTLESARPSHTSQYLCASEISLDEQFFGPGTRLTVL.

The chain is built from TRBV19 and TRBJ2-5, with 9 bases aligning to TRBD1. CDR3 size: 15 residues. Unmatched junction bases numbered 3, after V lost 3 bases and J lost 1 base. CDR1 is LNHDA and CDR2 is SQIVND in the germline V gene (reference sequence). The CDR3 spells CASSIGTGSQETQYF. CDR3 coding DNA: TGTGCCAGTAGTATCGGGACAGGGTCCCAAGAGACCCAGTACTTC. The full variable domain, with the rest looked up from reference TRBV19 and TRBJ2-5, is DGGITQSPKYLFRKEGQNVTLSCEQNLNHDAMYWYRQDPGQGLRLIYYSQIVNDFQKGDIAEGYSVSREKKESFPLTVTSAQKNPTAFYLCASSIGTGSQETQYFGPGTRLLVL.

This chain uses TRBV7-6 with TRBJ2-4; D is uncertain. V was pared by 5 bases and J by 9 bases, with 14 bases between. The germline V gene encodes CDR1 SGHVS and CDR2 FNYEAQ. The CDR3 has 13 amino acids. The CDR3 nucleotides read TGTGCCAGCAGCGAGGCCATCAGAGGCATTCAGTACTTC. This codes for CASSEAIRGIQYF.

The V gene is TRBV27, the J gene TRBJ2-3; D is unresolved. Trimming cost V 4 bases and J 2 bases, with 7 bases left between them. The CDR3 is 13 residues long. Germline loops: CDR1 MNHEY, CDR2 SMNVEV (reference sequence). CDR3 residues: CASSSGTTDTQYF. The CDR3 DNA reads as TGTGCCAGCAGTTCCGGAACCACAGATACGCAGTATTTT.

This clone was recorded a few times. The chain links TRBV18 to TRBJ2-7; tentatively, D is TRBD2 (6 bases). Trimming took off 2 bases at V and 0 bases at J, with 8 bases between the two ends. The CDR3 consists of 14 residues. The germline gives CDR1 KGHSH, CDR2 LQKENI. Here the CDR3 reads CASSPGGNSYEQYF. The DNA of the CDR3 is TGTGCCAGCTCACCAGGGGGGAACTCCTACGAGCAGTACTTC.

The chain couples TRBV19 to TRBJ2-1; maybe TRBD1 (5 bases). Trimming shortened V by 6 bases and J by 2 bases, and 14 bases separated the two germline ends. Per the germline V gene, CDR1 is LNHDA and CDR2 is SQIVND (reference sequence). The CDR3 is 15 residues long. This chain's CDR3 is CASRKQVGPYNEQFF. The CDR3 DNA sequence: TGTGCCAGTAGGAAACAGGTGGGTCCCTACAATGAGCAGTTCTTC.